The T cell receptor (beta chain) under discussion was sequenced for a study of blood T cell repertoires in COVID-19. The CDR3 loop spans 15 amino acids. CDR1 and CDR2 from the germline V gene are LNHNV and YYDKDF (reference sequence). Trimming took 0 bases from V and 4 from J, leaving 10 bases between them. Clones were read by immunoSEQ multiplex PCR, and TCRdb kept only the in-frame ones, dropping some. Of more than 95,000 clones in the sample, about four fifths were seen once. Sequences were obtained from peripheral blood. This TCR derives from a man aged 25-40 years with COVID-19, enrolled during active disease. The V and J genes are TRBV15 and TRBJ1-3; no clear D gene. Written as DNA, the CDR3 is TGTGCCACCAGCAGAGACACGGGAGGGGGAAACACCATATATTTT. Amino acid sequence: CATSRDTGGGNTIYF.